Listed here are 31 T cell receptor beta chains from one sample, sequenced in a study of T cells in Graves' hyperthyroidism and ophthalmopathy (dated by TCRdb to the late 2010s). Libraries were built with multiplex PCR. Sequencing was carried out with an Illumina HiSeq 2000. Amplification of TCR beta CDR3 regions was carried out from RNA transcripts. The first round of RT-PCR for the TCR CDR3 was performed with the HTBI primer set and the Qiagen OneStep RT-PCR kit. The public reads were reanalyzed by TCRdb: fastp trimming at Q25, MiXCR alignment, in-frame beta chains only. One record per CDR3 amino acid sequence lists the most common genes and DNA. For this sample the table gives 750,000 to 950,000 distinct CDR3 sequences, of which 35% to 40% were detected only once. The ten largest clonotypes hold 8.9% of the sample. Specimen: blood. Receptors were obtained from a young man with Graves' hyperthyroidism.

This clonotype occurred many times. V gene TRBV12-3 or TRBV12-4 combines with J gene TRBJ1-2; D uncertain. The CDR3 is 10 residues long. Between the trimmed V and J ends, which lost 3 bases and 6 bases, there was a span of 2 bases. The CDR3 DNA reads TGTGCCAGCAGTTTCCATGGCTACACCTTC. This encodes CASSFHGYTF.

This clonotype was detected ten times or more. CDR3 amino acids: CASSLGLSDQPQHF. CDR3 in DNA: TGTGCCAGCAGCTTAGGGCTGTCCGATCAGCCCCAGCATTTT. The chain is built from TRBV7-2 and TRBJ1-5; no clear D. V was trimmed by 1 base and J by 5 bases, leaving 9 bases between them. Germline assignment: CDR1 SGHTA and CDR2 FQGNSA. The CDR3 covers 14 residues.

This rearrangement joins TRBV19 to TRBJ1-1; perhaps TRBD1 as D (6 bases). Germline assignment: CDR1 LNHDA and CDR2 SQIVND (reference sequence). This CDR3 contains 15 residues. Deletions cut 9 bases from V and 3 bases from J, with 20 bases between. Here the CDR3 reads CASVLRGVVDTEAFF. In nucleotides, the CDR3 is TGTGCCAGCGTCCTGAGGGGGGTTGTTGACACTGAAGCTTTCTTT.

This clonotype was picked up many times. CDR3 loop: CASSGGLAEGYEQYF. CDR3 nucleotide sequence: TGTGCCAGCAGTGGAGGACTAGCGGAGGGCTACGAGCAGTACTTC. V is TRBV2 and J is TRBJ2-7, with TRBD2 identical over 10 bases. CDR3 length: 15 residues. V shed 4 bases and J 3 bases; nucleotides not matched to a gene: 6. Germline CDR1 is SNHLY and CDR2 is FYNNEI.

The chain combines TRBV2 with TRBJ2-2; D possibly corresponds to TRBD1 (5 bases). The CDR3 sequence is 15 residues long. Germline lookup yields CDR1 SNHLY and CDR2 FYNNEI. V lost 8 bases, J lost 4 bases, and 17 bases lay in between. CDR3 nucleotide sequence: TGTGCCAGCGCATCCCACCTGGACACCACCGGGGAGCTGTTTTTT. Protein product: CASASHLDTTGELFF.

V and J are TRBV7-8 and TRBJ2-7; TRBD1 or TRBD2 may be the D gene (5 bases each). CDR3 length: 15 amino acids. The V end was cut by 2 bases, the J end by 0 bases, with 11 bases between. Per the germline V gene, CDR1 is SGHVS and CDR2 is FQNEAQ. The DNA of the CDR3 is TGTGCCAGCAGCTTAACGGGACCCAGCTCCTACGAGCAGTACTTC. Its translation: CASSLTGPSSYEQYF.

The sample holds many counts of this clonotype. The V gene is TRBV19, the J gene TRBJ1-1; unclear D gene. CDR3 size: 13 residues. Trimming pared 3 bases from V and 1 base from J, leaving 6 bases between. Germline V gene sequence: CDR1 LNHDA, CDR2 SQIVND (reference sequence). The CDR3 protein is CASSMWANTEAFF. The CDR3 DNA reads TGTGCCAGTAGTATGTGGGCGAACACTGAAGCTTTCTTT.

This clonotype has just a few counts. The gene calls are TRBV7-9 and TRBJ2-5, with TRBD1 identical over 8 bases. The junction had 6 bases not matched to a gene; V was cut back by 4 bases and J by 2 bases. The CDR3 contains 15 residues. CDR1 SEHNR and CDR2 FQNEAQ come from the germline V gene (reference sequence). The CDR3 protein is CASSSLTGEQETQYF. As DNA, the CDR3 is TGTGCCAGCAGCTCCCTGACAGGGGAGCAAGAGACCCAGTACTTC.

V is TRBV6-1 and J is TRBJ2-7; TRBD2 matches at 9 bases. Trimming cost V 1 base and J 7 bases; bases outside gene matches: 8. This CDR3 has 15 amino acids. The germline CDR1 and CDR2 sequences are MNHNS and SASEGT. The CDR3 coding sequence is TGTGCCAGCAGTGAAGGGATAGCGGGAGCGCGGGAGCAGTACTTC. Translated, it gives CASSEGIAGAREQYF.

This chain joins TRBV5-6 and TRBJ1-5; a possible D gene is TRBD1 (5 bases). The germline gives CDR1 SGHDT, CDR2 YYEEEE. Trimming pared 3 bases from V and 5 bases from J, leaving 9 bases between. CDR3 length equals 13 residues. The CDR3 bases are TGTGCCAGCAGCTCGCTACAGGATCAGCCCCAGCATTTT. It is translated as CASSSLQDQPQHF. Variable domain in full (rest from reference TRBV5-6 and TRBJ1-5): DAGVTQSPTHLIKTRGQQVTLRCSPKSGHDTVSWYQQALGQGPQFIFQYYEEEERQRGNFPDRFSGHQFPNYSSELNVNALLLGDSALYLCASSSLQDQPQHFGDGTRLSIL.

This clonotype was seen many times. The rearrangement joins TRBV19 to TRBJ1-1, with 8 bases aligning to TRBD1. The CDR3 covers 13 residues. Germline lookup yields CDR1 LNHDA and CDR2 SQIVND (reference sequence). With V trimmed by 8 bases and J by 6 bases, 8 bases remained unmatched. This CDR3 is CASCYTGGAEAFF. For the CDR3, the DNA is TGTGCCAGTTGCTATACAGGGGGGGCTGAAGCTTTCTTT. Drawing the rest from reference TRBV19 and TRBJ1-1, the complete variable domain is DGGITQSPKYLFRKEGQNVTLSCEQNLNHDAMYWYRQDPGQGLRLIYYSQIVNDFQKGDIAEGYSVSREKKESFPLTVTSAQKNPTAFYLCASCYTGGAEAFFGQGTRLTVV.

For this clonotype: Given a much more abundant clone one base away, this may be a read error. The J gene is TRBJ1-4, the V gene TRBV7-9, with a tentative D call TRBD1 (6 bases). CDR3 length equals 14 residues. V was clipped by 5 bases and J by 7 bases, with 14 bases between them. Germline-derived CDR1 and CDR2 are SEHNR and FQNEAQ (reference sequence). CDR3 sequence (DNA): TGTGCCAGCAGCCGTGGACAGAGCAGTGAAAAACTGTTTTTT. Amino acids: CASSRGQSSEKLFF.

This clonotype was observed a few times. The rearrangement joins TRBV6-6 to TRBJ2-5; D possibly matches TRBD1 or TRBD2 (5 bases each). This CDR3 has 17 amino acids. Trimming cost V 0 bases and J 5 bases, with 19 bases left between them. The germline CDR1 and CDR2 sequences are MNHNY and SVGAGI (reference sequence). Here the CDR3 reads CASSYSDGSFEGETQYF. CDR3 nucleotides: TGTGCCAGCAGTTACTCCGACGGCTCTTTCGAGGGGGAGACCCAGTACTTC.

Comment on this clonotype: The CDR3 carries no conserved terminal phenylalanine or tryptophan, so it likely arises from a read error. It is unclear where the CDR3 begins or ends on the DNA, so no DNA is shown, and the CDR3 is as TCRdb lists it. V gene TRBV20-1 combines with J gene TRBJ2-6. The CDR3 has 9 amino acids, counting both end residues. CDR1 is DFQATT, CDR2 SNEGSKA, per germline (reference sequence). The CDR3 is CSARGGAEH.

About this clonotype: Possible read error: a much larger clone is one base away. The V and J genes are TRBV7-9 and TRBJ1-3; D is uncertain. This CDR3 comprises 14 residues. The germline CDR1 and CDR2 sequences are SEHNR and FQNEAQ (reference sequence). CDR3 in amino acids: CASSLDYAGNAIYF. The DNA of the CDR3 is TGTGCCAGCAGCCTGGATTACGCTGGAAACGCCATATATTTT. Using reference TRBV7-9 and TRBJ1-3 for the parts outside the CDR3, the full variable domain is DTGVSQNPRHKITKRGQNVTFRCDPISEHNRLYWYRQTLGQGPEFLTYFQNEAQLEKSRLLSDRFSAERPKGSFSTLEIQRTEQGDSAMYLCASSLDYAGNAIYFGEGSWLTVV.

This clonotype was seen more than once but under ten times. The V call is TRBV6-6, the J call TRBJ2-7, with D perhaps matching TRBD2 (5 bases). CDR1 is MNHNY and CDR2 is SVGAGI in the germline V gene (reference sequence). This CDR3 contains 8 residues. The ends were cut back, 11 bases at V and 7 bases at J, with 6 bases in the middle. The CDR3: CACGEQYF. The CDR3 region has the DNA TGTGCCTGCGGGGAGCAGTACTTC.

Ten or more counts support this clonotype. V usage is TRBV12-3 or TRBV12-4 and J usage is TRBJ2-7; no reliable D call. V lost 6 bases and J lost 0, with 6 bases in between. The CDR3 sequence is 12 residues long. The DNA of the CDR3 is TGTGCCAGCAGCTCCCGCTCCTACGAGCAGTACTTC. It codes for CASSSRSYEQYF.

J is TRBJ2-2 and V is TRBV29-1, with D tentatively TRBD1 or TRBD2 (5 bases each). The CDR3 loop spans 14 amino acids. Germline V CDR1 and CDR2: SQVTM, ANQGSEA. With 4 bases removed from V and 3 bases from J, the gap between germline ends came to 12 bases. CDR3 residues: CSVGPLGDTGELFF. In nucleotides, the CDR3 is TGCAGCGTTGGACCCTTGGGGGACACCGGGGAGCTGTTTTTT.

The rearrangement joins TRBV2 to TRBJ2-5; 7 nucleotides align to TRBD1. This CDR3 comprises 14 residues. The germline V gene has CDR1 SNHLY and CDR2 FYNNEI. V trimming: 8 bases; J trimming: 4 bases; junction bases outside the gene matches: 10. The CDR3 DNA is TGTGCCAGCCACGGTTACAGGGGACGAGAGACCCAGTACTTC. Translated: CASHGYRGRETQYF.

The gene calls are TRBV5-1 and TRBJ1-5, with TRBD1 as a possible D gene (5 bases). Germline CDR1 and CDR2: SGHRS and YFSETQ. Between the trimmed V and J ends, which lost 8 bases and 3 bases, there was a span of 15 bases. This CDR3 is 14 amino acids long. This CDR3 reads CARPGGGANQPQHF. DNA for the CDR3: TGCGCCAGGCCTGGGGGGGGTGCCAATCAGCCCCAGCATTTT.

Many counts were recorded for this clonotype. V and J are TRBV7-2 and TRBJ2-7; D may be TRBD2 (6 bases). V lost 8 bases and J 2 bases, leaving 13 bases between the germline ends. The germline gives CDR1 SGHTA, CDR2 FQGNSA. The length of the CDR3 is 13 residues. The CDR3, as DNA: TGTGCCAGCCTCGGGAGATCCGCCTACGAGCAGTACTTC. It encodes CASLGRSAYEQYF.

The chain's CDR3 is CASSGENQGATHQPQHF. Written as DNA, the CDR3 is TGTGCCAGCAGTGGAGAGAACCAGGGGGCTACCCATCAGCCCCAGCATTTT. J is TRBJ1-5 and V is TRBV6-1; TRBD1 matches 8 bases. Per the germline V gene, CDR1 is MNHNS and CDR2 is SASEGT. The CDR3 has 17 residues. With V trimmed by 4 bases and J by 5 bases, 13 bases remained unmatched.

The chain carries TRBV2 and TRBJ1-6; TRBD1 is a possible D gene (6 bases). The CDR3 spans 14 residues. Germline CDR1 reads SNHLY; CDR2 reads FYNNEI. Between the trimmed V and J ends, which lost 8 bases and 7 bases, there was a span of 15 bases. CDR3 sequence (DNA): TGTGCCAGCGACCTTCAGGGGCCGAATTCACCCCTCCACTTT. It codes for CASDLQGPNSPLHF.

The sample holds a few counts of this clonotype. The chain employs TRBV7-9 and TRBJ2-7; tentatively, D is TRBD2 (5 bases). The germline V gene has CDR1 SEHNR and CDR2 FQNEAQ (reference sequence). V was shortened by 4 bases and J by 3 bases, with 16 bases between the two germline ends. The CDR3 is 15 residues long. In nucleotides, the CDR3 is TGTGCCAGCAGCTCGGCGGGCAGGAGGCTCTACGAGCAGTACTTC. It translates to CASSSAGRRLYEQYF.

For this clonotype: The junction departs from germline at one end; a sequencing error may be responsible. The chain is built from TRBV7-2 and TRBJ1-1; no clear D gene. Germline assignment: CDR1 SGHTA and CDR2 FQGNSA. The length of the CDR3 is 15 residues. DNA of the CDR3: TGCGCCAGCAGCCAGAGTTCGGGGATTATGGATCAAGCTTTCTTT. This gives the protein CASSQSSGIMDQAFF.

The sample holds a few counts of this clonotype. The DNA is left out, because the CDR3 cannot be placed on it with certainty; the CDR3 is given as TCRdb lists it. The chain recombines TRBV12-3 or TRBV12-4 with TRBJ1-4; no DNA check was done on the table's D call, TRBD1. The CDR3 numbers 14 amino acids, ends counted. The CDR3: CASSFGSGGEKLFF.

The CDR3: CATAGGDGYTF. CDR3 DNA sequence: TGTGCCACGGCAGGGGGCGACGGCTACACCTTC. The chain couples TRBV25-1 to TRBJ1-2, with 8 bases identical to TRBD1. V trimming: 10 bases; J trimming: 8 bases; junction bases outside the gene matches: 6. This CDR3 is built from 11 residues. In germline, CDR1 is MGHDK, CDR2 SYGVNS.

This clonotype was observed a few times. The gene calls are TRBV13 and TRBJ1-1; no reliable D call. Looked up from germline, CDR1 is PRHDT and CDR2 is FYEKMQ (reference sequence). The CDR3 sequence is 12 residues long. V lost 3 bases and J 10 bases, leaving 12 bases between the germline ends. CDR3: CASSLEEDLAFF. The DNA of the CDR3 is TGTGCCAGCAGCTTGGAAGAGGATTTAGCTTTCTTT.

This clonotype has a count of ten or more. The CDR3 DNA is TGTGCCACCAGCAGAGATGAGGCGACCGAAAAACTGTTTTTT. Amino acids: CATSRDEATEKLFF. J is TRBJ1-4 and V is TRBV15; no firm D call. CDR1 LNHNV and CDR2 YYDKDF come from the germline V gene (reference sequence). With 0 bases removed from V and 8 bases from J, the gap between germline ends came to 10 bases. The CDR3 is 14 amino acids.

This chain uses TRBV9 with TRBJ2-5, with 11 bases identical to TRBD1. This CDR3 is built from 15 residues. Trimming removed 4 bases from V and 5 bases from J; junction bases left unmatched: 7. Germline lookup yields CDR1 SGDLS and CDR2 YYNGEE. The CDR3 DNA reads TGTGCCAGCAGCACCGGGACAGGGGGTCCGGAGACCCAGTACTTC. It specifies CASSTGTGGPETQYF.

The V and J genes are TRBV20-1 and TRBJ1-1; a weak D match, TRBD1 (5 bases). Trimming shortened V by 5 bases and J by 1 base, and 11 bases separated the two germline ends. Germline loops: CDR1 DFQATT, CDR2 SNEGSKA (reference sequence). The CDR3 is 13 residues long. Here the CDR3 reads CSAGSTGNTEAFF. The CDR3 bases are TGCAGTGCTGGAAGTACAGGGAACACTGAAGCTTTCTTT.